The next 15 T cell receptor beta chains were all read from a single sample in a study of regulatory T cells in long-lasting Graves disease. Sequencing libraries for TCR beta were prepared with iRepertoire HTBI primers and Arm-PCR of CDR3 regions. A single record per CDR3 protein comes from TCRdb applying MiXCR to the multiplex PCR reads. Found here are under 300,000 distinct CDR3 sequences, 20% of them singletons; the top ten hold approximately 15%. Time point defined: newly diagnosed GD, antithyroid drugs for less than 3 months. RNA extracted from PBMCs served as the sequencing template. The sample consisted of peripheral blood mononuclear cells (PBMCs), taken at new diagnosis, from a patient treated with antithyroid drugs. The receptors shown here come from a female donor with Graves disease.

The V call is TRBV27, the J call TRBJ1-6; unclear D gene. The ends were cut back, 5 bases at V and 0 bases at J, with 5 bases in the middle. The CDR3 spans 14 residues. CDR1 is MNHEY, CDR2 SMNVEV, per germline (reference sequence). CDR3 in DNA: TGTGCCAGCAGTCCCAGCTCCTATAATTCACCCCTCCACTTT. This codes for CASSPSSYNSPLHF.

This clonotype was seen at least ten times. This chain connects TRBV12-3 or TRBV12-4 to TRBJ1-3; 7 bases fit TRBD1. The CDR3 contains 15 residues. The V and J ends lost 5 bases and 0 bases, in that order; junction bases with no gene match: 4. The CDR3 sequence is CASSTGDSSGNTIYF. The DNA of the CDR3 is TGTGCCAGCAGTACAGGGGATTCCTCTGGAAACACCATATATTTT.

The chain links TRBV10-1 to TRBJ2-2; no firm D call. The CDR3 has 12 amino acids. V dropped 3 bases and J dropped 5 bases, with 4 bases sitting between them. The germline gives CDR1 WNHNN, CDR2 SYGVQD (reference sequence). The CDR3 sequence: CASSDETGELFF. CDR3 in DNA: TGCGCCAGCAGTGATGAAACCGGGGAGCTGTTTTTT.

In the case of this clonotype: A much larger clone lies a single base off, so this may be a read error. The chain recombines TRBV6-1 with TRBJ1-2; tentative D call: TRBD1 (6 bases). Germline V lookup: CDR1 MNHNS, CDR2 SASEGT. V lost 8 bases and J lost 4, with 20 bases in between. CDR3 length: 15 residues. The CDR3 region is CASGPRTGKGYGYTF. For the CDR3, the DNA is TGTGCCAGCGGTCCGCGTACAGGGAAGGGCTATGGCTACACCTTC.

Ten or more counts support this clonotype. This chain uses TRBV12-3 or TRBV12-4 with TRBJ2-5; TRBD2 might be the D (6 bases). The CDR3 length is 14 residues. Trimming took 5 bases from V and 1 from J, leaving 11 bases between them. The CDR3 reads CASSRPGAQETQYF. The CDR3 nucleotides read TGTGCCAGCAGTAGACCGGGAGCCCAAGAGACCCAGTACTTC.

This rearrangement joins TRBV20-1 to TRBJ1-1; 7 positions agree with TRBD1. The length of the CDR3 is 11 residues. In germline, CDR1 is DFQATT, CDR2 SNEGSKA (reference sequence). J was trimmed by 8 bases and V by 6 bases; bases with no gene match: 6. The CDR3 region is CSADRAGEAFF. The CDR3 coding sequence is TGCAGTGCCGACAGGGCAGGCGAAGCTTTCTTT.

This chain connects TRBV7-3 to TRBJ2-1; the D gene is possibly TRBD2 (5 bases). The CDR3 is 12 residues long. V was clipped by 2 bases and J by 10 bases, with 9 bases between them. CDR1 and CDR2 from the germline V gene are SGHTA and FQGTGA. CDR3 DNA: TGTGCCAGCAGCTTAGGTGGAGGCGAGCAGTTCTTC. It yields the protein CASSLGGGEQFF.

V is TRBV11-2 and J is TRBJ2-2; D perhaps matches TRBD2 (7 bases). The CDR3 is made up of 17 amino acids. The V gene's germline CDR1 is SGHAT and CDR2 FQNNGV. V lost 5 bases to trimming and J lost 5 bases, with 21 bases between them. This chain's CDR3 is CASSPSLRGGVTGELFF. The CDR3 bases are TGTGCCAGCAGCCCAAGTCTAAGGGGGGGAGTTACCGGGGAGCTGTTTTTT.

The chain links TRBV14 to TRBJ2-1; D is unresolved. Germline loops: CDR1 SGHDN, CDR2 FVKESK. V was clipped by 3 bases and J by 3 bases, with 9 bases between them. CDR3 length: 14 amino acids. The CDR3 nucleotides read TGTGCCAGCAGCCACGGACCACTCTACAATGAGCAGTTCTTC. Its protein is CASSHGPLYNEQFF.

This clonotype was detected many times. The chain couples TRBV2 to TRBJ2-5; 7 bases fit TRBD1. The CDR3 length is 16 residues. CDR1 and CDR2 (germline): SNHLY, FYNNEI. After removal of 4 bases from V and 1 base from J, the junction contained 9 bases not matched to a gene. The CDR3 region has the DNA TGTGCCAGCAGTGTTCCCCCTACAGGGGCCCAAGAGACCCAGTACTTC. Its protein is CASSVPPTGAQETQYF.

Concerning this clonotype: This sequence may be a read error, since a much larger clone differs from it by one base. The DNA of the CDR3 is TGCAGTGCTAGAGACTTGGGACCAGCCCTCACAGATACGCAGTATTTT. Encoded protein: CSARDLGPALTDTQYF. The rearrangement joins TRBV20-1 to TRBJ2-3; TRBD1 or TRBD2 may be the D gene (5 bases each). The CDR3 is 16 amino acids. Trimming removed 0 bases at V and 2 bases at J, with 15 bases between. Germline V gives CDR1 DFQATT, CDR2 SNEGSKA (reference sequence).

Comments on this clonotype: This may come from a read error, since a much larger clone is one base off. The chain joins TRBV20-1 to TRBJ2-5, with 9 bases identical to TRBD2. Germline CDR1 reads DFQATT; CDR2 reads SNEGSKA (reference sequence). Trimming at V came to 6 bases and at J to 5 bases, leaving 7 bases not matched to a gene. The CDR3 loop spans 13 amino acids. The CDR3: CSATTSGTETQYF. The CDR3 DNA sequence: TGCAGTGCGACGACTAGCGGTACTGAGACCCAGTACTTC.

This chain connects TRBV18 to TRBJ1-2; 7 nucleotides align to TRBD1. The CDR3 spans 16 residues. Per the germline V gene, CDR1 is KGHSH and CDR2 is LQKENI. V trimming: 2 bases; J trimming: 0 bases; junction bases outside the gene matches: 6. Here the CDR3 reads CASSPRTGDSNYGYTF. CDR3 nucleotide sequence: TGTGCCAGCTCACCAAGGACAGGCGACTCTAACTATGGCTACACCTTC. Variable domain in full (rest from reference TRBV18 and TRBJ1-2): NAGVMQNPRHLVRRRGQEARLRCSPMKGHSHVYWYRQLPEEGLKFMVYLQKENIIDESGMPKERFSAEFPKEGPSILRIQQVVRGDSAAYFCASSPRTGDSNYGYTFGSGTRLTVV.

This clonotype came up many times. The chain carries TRBV11-2 and TRBJ1-5; a weak D match, TRBD1 (6 bases). The V gene's germline CDR1 is SGHAT and CDR2 FQNNGV. Trimming removed 4 bases from V and 7 bases from J, with 8 bases in between. The CDR3 spans 12 residues. In DNA, the CDR3 is TGTGCCAGCAGCTCGGGACAACAGCCCCAGCATTTT. Its protein is CASSSGQQPQHF.

This clonotype occurred many times. The chain is built from TRBV27 and TRBJ2-1; 7 bases align to TRBD1. The V and J ends lost 5 bases and 2 bases, in that order; junction bases with no gene match: 12. The CDR3 has 17 residues. The germline V gene has CDR1 MNHEY and CDR2 SMNVEV (reference sequence). The CDR3 sequence: CASSVKEPGQPYNEQFF. CDR3 in DNA: TGTGCCAGCAGTGTGAAAGAACCGGGACAGCCCTACAATGAGCAGTTCTTC.